Below, 24 T cell receptor beta chains from the same sample are listed, as sequenced in a study of CD8 T cells in Susac syndrome. When the RNA was reverse transcribed, random hexamers were used with an input of roughly 0.45 to 1 ug. Using its own MiXCR run on the immunoSEQ multiplex PCR reads, TCRdb lists one record per CDR3 protein. Of about 100,000 distinct CDR3 sequences in the sample, around 95% are singletons; the top ten hold 0.3%. The sequenced sample consisted of CD8+ T cells from PBMCs. These receptors came from a human donor with Susac syndrome.

A single count supports this clonotype. The chain recombines TRBV5-1 with TRBJ1-2, with D possibly matching TRBD1 (5 bases). The V end was cut by 3 bases, the J end by 5 bases, with 11 bases between. Germline values: CDR1 SGHRS, CDR2 YFSETQ. This CDR3 contains 13 residues. The CDR3 loop is CASSSNDRYGYTF. The CDR3 DNA follows: TGCGCCAGCAGCTCAAACGACAGATATGGCTACACCTTC.

This chain links TRBV27 with TRBJ2-1, with D maybe TRBD2 (6 bases). CDR3 length: 14 amino acids. V was clipped by 5 bases and J by 8 bases, with 16 bases between them. Germline V lookup: CDR1 MNHEY, CDR2 SMNVEV (reference sequence). This CDR3 is CASSPTTWDYEQFF. CDR3 nucleotide sequence: TGTGCCAGCAGTCCTACGACTTGGGACTATGAGCAGTTCTTC.

This sequence joins TRBV4-1 and TRBJ2-3; the D gene is possibly TRBD2 (6 bases). V was cut by 4 bases and J by 2 bases, with 16 bases left in between. Germline CDR1 and CDR2: MGHRA and YSYEKL. The CDR3 runs 16 residues. The CDR3 bases are TGCGCCAGCAGCCCGGTTGGGCGGGGATACACAGATACGCAGTATTTT. The encoded protein is CASSPVGRGYTDTQYF.

This rearrangement joins TRBV6-5 to TRBJ2-1; D may be TRBD1 (5 bases). V gave up 7 bases and J gave up 9 bases, with 16 bases separating them. The germline V gene encodes CDR1 MNHEY and CDR2 SVGAGI. The CDR3 contains 13 residues. CDR3 protein: CASKPQGEVEQFF. Written as DNA, the CDR3 is TGTGCCAGCAAACCCCAGGGTGAGGTTGAGCAGTTCTTC.

The chain employs TRBV3-1 and TRBJ2-4; D ambiguous. The CDR3 is made up of 13 amino acids. Per germline, CDR1 LGHDT and CDR2 YNNKEL (reference sequence). Between the trimmed V and J ends, which lost 1 base and 7 bases, there was a span of 8 bases. Here the CDR3 DNA reads TGTGCCAGCAGCCAAGGCCGGGCGAACATTCAGTACTTC. Its protein is CASSQGRANIQYF.

This chain uses TRBV25-1 with TRBJ2-5; 8 nucleotides line up with TRBD1. Trimming took 5 bases from V and 5 from J; bases not matched to a gene: 10. Germline V gene sequence: CDR1 MGHDK, CDR2 SYGVNS. The CDR3 is made up of 15 amino acids. The CDR3 is CASSTGTGLFETQYF. Written as DNA, the CDR3 is TGTGCCAGCAGTACCGGGACAGGCCTCTTTGAGACCCAGTACTTC.

The rearrangement joins TRBV4-1 to TRBJ1-2; 7 bases are shared with TRBD1. Germline V gene lookup returns CDR1 MGHRA and CDR2 YSYEKL. CDR3 length: 13 amino acids. J gave up 8 bases and V 2 bases, and 5 bases lay outside the gene matches. The CDR3 DNA sequence: TGCGCCAGCAGCCAACGGACAGGAGGGGGCTACACCTTC. Its protein is CASSQRTGGGYTF.

The chain links TRBV15 to TRBJ2-2; D unclear. The CDR3 consists of 12 residues. Germline V CDR1 and CDR2: LNHNV, YYDKDF (reference sequence). V was clipped by 0 bases and J by 12 bases, with 8 bases between them. CDR3 DNA: TGTGCCACCAGCAGAGAGTCGCCCAAGCTGTTTTTT. The encoded protein is CATSRESPKLFF.

V and J are TRBV25-1 and TRBJ1-1; D gene uncertain. Trimming took off 4 bases at V and 0 bases at J, with 6 bases between the two ends. This CDR3 is built from 13 residues. Germline values: CDR1 MGHDK, CDR2 SYGVNS. This chain's CDR3 is CASSGLMNTEAFF. As DNA, the CDR3 is TGTGCCAGCAGTGGGCTGATGAACACTGAAGCTTTCTTT.

The rearrangement uses TRBV29-1 and TRBJ2-1, with D perhaps assigned TRBD1 or TRBD2 (5 bases each). CDR1 is SQVTM and CDR2 is ANQGSEA in the germline V gene. CDR3 length: 14 amino acids. The V end was cut by 1 base, the J end by 3 bases, with 10 bases between. CDR3 region: CSVEGPRGYNEQFF. In nucleotides, the CDR3 is TGCAGCGTTGAAGGCCCGAGGGGCTACAATGAGCAGTTCTTC.

The gene calls are TRBV5-4 and TRBJ2-5; unclear D gene. CDR3 size: 14 residues. Germline lookup yields CDR1 SGHNT and CDR2 YYREEE (reference sequence). V was cut by 2 bases and J by 2 bases, with 10 bases left in between. DNA for the CDR3: TGTGCCAGCAGCTTATGGACGGATCAAGAGACCCAGTACTTC. It specifies CASSLWTDQETQYF.

The rearrangement links TRBV6-1 to TRBJ1-5; the match to TRBD1 covers 10 bases. Looked up from germline, CDR1 is MNHNS and CDR2 is SASEGT. V lost 6 bases to trimming and J lost 4 bases; unmatched junction nucleotides: 12. The CDR3 is 17 residues long. CDR3 sequence (DNA): TGTGCCAGCAGCGGGGGACAGGGGCTTTTGGTGAATCAGCCCCAGCATTTT. As protein: CASSGGQGLLVNQPQHF.

This clonotype was seen a single time. V usage is TRBV2 and J usage is TRBJ1-5, with D perhaps matching TRBD1 (6 bases). In germline, CDR1 is SNHLY, CDR2 FYNNEI. The V end was cut by 4 bases, the J end by 4 bases, with 11 bases between. This CDR3 is 14 amino acids long. The CDR3 nucleotides are TGTGCCAGCAGTGGCCAACAGGGAAATCAGCCCCAGCATTTT. This encodes CASSGQQGNQPQHF.

This chain joins TRBV12-3 or TRBV12-4 and TRBJ2-7, with no clear D. V shed 6 bases and J shed 5 bases, with 14 bases lying between them. The CDR3 sequence is 13 residues long. The CDR3 sequence: CASSPLGRNEQYF. Written as DNA, the CDR3 is TGTGCCAGCAGCCCCCTGGGCCGCAACGAGCAGTACTTC.

The rearrangement uses TRBV24-1 and TRBJ1-5; D gene uncertain. From germline, CDR1 is KGHDR and CDR2 SFDVKD. V dropped 7 bases and J dropped 5 bases, with 8 bases sitting between them. The CDR3 contains 12 residues. The CDR3 reads CATSLPDQPQHF. In DNA form, the CDR3 reads TGTGCCACCAGCCTGCCGGATCAGCCCCAGCATTTT.

The chain carries TRBV5-4 and TRBJ2-5; 8 bases line up with TRBD1. The CDR3 is 16 amino acids. Germline V gene data show CDR1 as SGHNT and CDR2 as YYREEE (reference sequence). The V segment lost 0 bases and the J segment 3 bases; nucleotides outside the gene matches: 7. For the CDR3, the DNA is TGTGCCAGCAGCTTGGAACGGGCAGGGGGCGAAGAGACCCAGTACTTC. Encoded protein: CASSLERAGGEETQYF.

This sequence joins TRBV6-2 or TRBV6-3 and TRBJ2-1; D assignment may be TRBD1 or TRBD2 (5 bases each). Per the germline V gene, CDR1 is MNHEY and CDR2 is SVGEGT. There are 15 residues in the CDR3. V lost 2 bases and J lost 8, with 16 bases in between. The DNA of the CDR3 is TGTGCCAGCAGTTACCCGAGAGGGGCCGAACATGAGCAGTTCTTC. This codes for CASSYPRGAEHEQFF.

The chain couples TRBV28 to TRBJ1-2; no definite D call. The germline V gene has CDR1 MDHEN and CDR2 SYDVKM. V lost 5 bases, J lost 4 bases, and 8 bases lay in between. The CDR3 sequence is 12 residues long. CDR3 in DNA: TGTGCCAGCAGTCCCAGTCTCTATGGCTACACCTTC. Protein: CASSPSLYGYTF.

The chain couples TRBV29-1 to TRBJ2-1, with D uncertain. From germline, CDR1 is SQVTM and CDR2 ANQGSEA. CDR3 size: 12 residues. Trimming removed 0 bases from V and 3 bases from J, with 3 bases in between. The CDR3 DNA is TGCAGCGTTGAAGACAGCTACAATGAGCAGTTCTTC. Encoded protein: CSVEDSYNEQFF.

This sequence joins TRBV20-1 and TRBJ1-1, with D perhaps matching TRBD1 (6 bases). With 3 bases removed from V and 2 bases from J, the gap between germline ends came to 13 bases. This CDR3 is built from 14 residues. The V gene's germline CDR1 is DFQATT and CDR2 SNEGSKA (reference sequence). CDR3 bases: TGCAGTGCTAGGTGGGGGCTAGGAAACACTGAAGCTTTCTTT. This codes for CSARWGLGNTEAFF.

The V and J genes are TRBV3-1 and TRBJ2-5, with 9 nucleotides matching TRBD2. With V trimmed by 0 bases and J by 1 base, 9 bases remained unmatched. Germline V gene sequence: CDR1 LGHDT, CDR2 YNNKEL (reference sequence). The CDR3 contains 18 residues. The CDR3 loop reads CASSQDLAVTSGQETQYF. CDR3 DNA sequence: TGTGCCAGCAGCCAAGATCTTGCCGTGACTAGCGGCCAAGAGACCCAGTACTTC.

The chain carries TRBV20-1 and TRBJ1-1; D remains ambiguous. The CDR3 is 11 residues long. Germline CDR1 is DFQATT and CDR2 is SNEGSKA (reference sequence). Trimming removed 4 bases from V and 6 bases from J, with 9 bases in between. CDR3 amino acids: CSATNLPEAFF. Written as DNA, the CDR3 is TGCAGTGCTACGAACCTTCCTGAAGCTTTCTTT.

The V gene is TRBV12-3 or TRBV12-4, the J gene TRBJ2-7, with D possibly TRBD2 on 5 matching bases. This CDR3 is built from 12 residues. Trimming removed 3 bases from V and 5 bases from J, with 8 bases in between. This CDR3 reads CASSLAGNEQYF. CDR3 DNA sequence: TGTGCCAGCAGTTTGGCCGGGAACGAGCAGTACTTC.

The chain is built from TRBV12-3 or TRBV12-4 and TRBJ2-1; D assignment may be TRBD1 or TRBD2 (5 bases each). The CDR3 is 10 residues long. The V gene lost 8 bases and the J gene lost 15 bases, with 14 bases spanning the gap. The CDR3 DNA is TGTGCCAGCGGCTGGGACGAATCGTTCTTC. Translating it yields CASGWDESFF.